These T cell receptor beta chains were read from a single sample in a study of identical twins. A single record per CDR3 protein comes from TCRdb applying MiXCR to the 5' RACE reads. The sample shows under 250,000 distinct CDR3 sequences, approximately 9% of them seen only once. The specimen was memory (CD45RO+) T cells sorted from blood. Source of these receptors: a woman aged 18-35 years in good health. Both conserved end residues are part of each CDR3. D genes are given only for firm matches. A row's size may be missing; if present it is once, few, many or a size class.

few,TRBV3-1,TRBD1,TRBJ2-1,CASSHQAGTGSDEQFF,TGTGCCAGCAGCCACCAAGCCGGGACAGGAAGTGATGAGCAGTTCTTC
few,TRBV7-2,NA,TRBJ1-1,CASKQPGGTEAFF,TGTGCCAGCAAACAGCCGGGGGGCACTGAAGCTTTCTTT
once,TRBV5-4,NA,TRBJ1-2,CASGLKGNDYGYTF,TGTGCCAGCGGTCTTAAGGGGAACGACTATGGCTACACCTTC
few,TRBV7-2,NA,TRBJ1-2,CASSVQGAGSNYGYTF,TGTGCCAGCAGCGTCCAAGGAGCGGGTTCTAACTATGGCTACACCTTC
few,TRBV20-1,TRBD2,TRBJ2-1,CSARASGNNEQFF,TGCAGTGCTAGGGCTAGCGGAAACAATGAGCAGTTCTTC
few,TRBV5-1,TRBD1,TRBJ2-7,CASSFGLGTAYEQYF,TGCGCCAGCAGCTTTGGGCTGGGGACAGCCTACGAGCAGTACTTC
NA,TRBV15,TRBD2,TRBJ2-3,CATSRRTSGRSYTQYF,TGTGCCACCAGCAGAAGGACTAGCGGGAGGTCCTATACGCAGTATTTT
few,TRBV5-1,TRBD2,TRBJ2-7,CASSSTSGRLQGQYF,TGCGCCAGCAGCTCCACTAGCGGGAGGCTTCAGGGGCAGTACTTC
few,TRBV5-1,TRBD1,TRBJ1-4,CASSVGQGARSEKLFF,TGCGCCAGCAGCGTGGGACAGGGGGCGAGGAGTGAAAAACTGTTTTTT
few,TRBV7-9,NA,TRBJ2-1,CASSRRDEQFF,TGTGCCAGCAGCCGACGGGATGAGCAGTTCTTC
few,TRBV7-6,NA,TRBJ2-1,CASRESGGANEQFF,TGTGCCAGCAGGGAGAGTGGGGGGGCCAATGAGCAGTTCTTC
NA,TRBV19,NA,TRBJ1-5,CASSITPGGGNQPQHF,TGTGCCAGTAGTATAACGCCCGGGGGTGGGAATCAGCCCCAGCATTTT
NA,TRBV6-2/TRBV6-3,NA,TRBJ2-7,CASSYLSAGSYEQYF,TGTGCCAGCAGTTACTTATCGGCGGGTTCCTACGAGCAGTACTTC
NA,TRBV20-1,NA,TRBJ2-7,CSAAEGGVYEQYF,TGCAGTGCCGCTGAAGGTGGCGTGTACGAGCAGTACTTC
many,TRBV5-8,TRBD1,TRBJ2-5,CASSPGTDQETQYF,TGTGCCAGCAGCCCCGGGACAGACCAAGAGACCCAGTACTTC
few,TRBV5-1,TRBD1,TRBJ1-6,CASSQDREAPLHF,TGCGCCAGCAGCCAGGACAGGGAGGCACCCCTCCACTTT
few,TRBV12-3/TRBV12-4,NA,TRBJ1-1,CASSINSGTAAFF,TGTGCCAGCAGTATTAATTCCGGGACGGCGGCTTTCTTT
many,TRBV9,TRBD2,TRBJ2-1,CASSVVGLAGASSYNEQFF,TGTGCCAGCAGCGTAGTCGGACTAGCGGGGGCGAGCTCCTACAATGAGCAGTTCTTC
NA,TRBV12-3/TRBV12-4,NA,TRBJ1-1,CASSPPFGTEAFF,TGTGCCAGCAGTCCCCCGTTTGGCACTGAAGCTTTCTTT
few,TRBV2,NA,TRBJ1-5,CASRGRLNQPQHF,TGTGCCAGCAGGGGACGTCTAAATCAGCCCCAGCATTTT
NA,TRBV20-1,NA,TRBJ1-1,CSAYKGKGTEAFF,TGCAGTGCTTATAAGGGGAAGGGGACTGAAGCTTTCTTT
many,TRBV20-1,TRBD2,TRBJ2-5,CSARLAGGSETQYF,TGCAGTGCTAGACTAGCGGGGGGTAGCGAGACCCAGTACTTC